Shown below are 20 T cell receptor beta chains from a single sample sequenced in a study of T cells in localized non-small cell lung cancer (dated by TCRdb to the early 2020s). Libraries were made using the immunoSEQ multiplex PCR assay. As stored in TCRdb, this immuneACCESS dataset retains in-frame rearrangements with V and J assigned. A fraction of the clones does not appear; measured against another copy, unresolved V genes explain less than half of the discrepancy, and the remainder lacks a known reason. Here the sample has some 30,000 clones; about 90% occur a single time. About 6% of the sample belongs to the ten largest clones. The sample was PBMCs, taken before any cancer treatment. These receptors were obtained from a man aged 40 to 70 with stage II lung adenocarcinoma.

V usage is TRBV14 and J usage is TRBJ1-1; tentative D call: TRBD1 (6 bases). The CDR3 covers 15 residues. Trimming left V 3 bases short and J 1 base short, with 12 bases between. Germline CDR1 reads SGHDN; CDR2 reads FVKESK. The CDR3 DNA is TGTGCCAGCAGCCAGGCCAGGGGAGGGAACACTGAAGCTTTCTTT. It codes for CASSQARGGNTEAFF.

The chain recombines TRBV5-8 with TRBJ1-1; a weak D match, TRBD1 (5 bases). V lost 2 bases and J 1 base, leaving 9 bases between the germline ends. CDR3 length equals 14 residues. CDR1 and CDR2 (germline): SGHTS, YDEGEE. The CDR3, as DNA: TGTGCCAGCAGCTTCACAGGATCGAACACTGAAGCTTTCTTT. It is translated as CASSFTGSNTEAFF.

This chain uses TRBV28 with TRBJ2-7; no firm D call. CDR1 is MDHEN, CDR2 SYDVKM, per germline. The CDR3 spans 12 residues. Trimming pared 3 bases from V and 2 bases from J, leaving 5 bases between. The CDR3 region is CASSFTAYEQYF. CDR3 nucleotide sequence: TGTGCCAGCAGTTTTACGGCCTACGAGCAGTACTTC.

This chain uses TRBV30 with TRBJ2-4, with D perhaps matching TRBD1 (6 bases). Between the trimmed V and J ends, which lost 2 bases and 2 bases, there was a span of 10 bases. This CDR3 spans 14 amino acids. Germline CDR1 reads GTSNPN; CDR2 reads SVGIG (reference sequence). The CDR3 nucleotides are TGTGCCTGGAGTCTAACAGGGTCCAAAAACATTCAGTACTTC. It encodes CAWSLTGSKNIQYF.

This clone was found once. The genes are TRBV4-1 and TRBJ1-2; D remains unclear. Trimming cost V 4 bases and J 12 bases, with 18 bases left between them. There are 13 residues in the CDR3. Germline values: CDR1 MGHRA, CDR2 YSYEKL. CDR3 DNA sequence: TGCGCCAGCAGCCCTCAGGCAGAAGAGAAGGACACCTTC. Translation: CASSPQAEEKDTF.

V is TRBV7-9 and J is TRBJ2-5; D might be TRBD1 (6 bases). There are 14 residues in the CDR3. The germline CDR1 and CDR2 sequences are SEHNR and FQNEAQ (reference sequence). V was pared by 6 bases and J by 1 base, with 12 bases between. As DNA, the CDR3 is TGTGCCAGCAGTTTTTGGGACACCCAAGAGACCCAGTACTTC. Its protein product is CASSFWDTQETQYF.

The chain carries TRBV6-1 and TRBJ2-5; a weak D match, TRBD2 (6 bases). The CDR3 is 13 amino acids. V was trimmed by 2 bases and J by 5 bases, leaving 9 bases between them. Germline CDR1 MNHNS, CDR2 SASEGT. In DNA form, the CDR3 reads TGTGCCAGCAGTGAAAAGGCGGGGGAGACCCAGTACTTC. The encoded protein is CASSEKAGETQYF.

V is TRBV28 and J is TRBJ2-1; a weak D match, TRBD2 (5 bases). The CDR3 runs 18 residues. Germline V gene lookup returns CDR1 MDHEN and CDR2 SYDVKM. Trimming removed 2 bases at V and 6 bases at J, with 23 bases between. This chain's CDR3 is CASSLPPGGWRAPNEQFF. The CDR3 DNA reads as TGTGCCAGCAGTTTACCCCCCGGAGGCTGGAGAGCTCCCAATGAGCAGTTCTTC.

This clone was found once. The V call is TRBV18, the J call TRBJ2-3; 7 bases fit TRBD2. This CDR3 contains 15 residues. V shed 6 bases and J 3 bases; nucleotides not matched to a gene: 9. CDR1 and CDR2 (germline): KGHSH, LQKENI. CDR3 nucleotide sequence: TGTGCCAGCTCGTCGGGACTAAAGGGAACAGATACGCAGTATTTT. It translates to CASSSGLKGTDTQYF.

The V gene is TRBV27, the J gene TRBJ2-7; D is unresolved. The CDR3 runs 15 residues. The V and J ends lost 0 bases and 3 bases respectively, with 12 bases between them. Per the germline V gene, CDR1 is MNHEY and CDR2 is SMNVEV (reference sequence). For the CDR3, the DNA is TGTGCCAGCAGTTTATCTAAGGTGACGGTCTACGAGCAGTACTTC. It codes for CASSLSKVTVYEQYF.

The chain carries TRBV27 and TRBJ2-1, with 9 nucleotides matching TRBD2. This CDR3 region has 17 residues. CDR1 is MNHEY and CDR2 is SMNVEV in the germline V gene (reference sequence). The V segment lost 5 bases and the J segment 3 bases; nucleotides outside the gene matches: 11. DNA for the CDR3: TGTGCCAGCAGTCTCCGGACTAGCGCTCATATCTACAATGAGCAGTTCTTC. Amino acid sequence: CASSLRTSAHIYNEQFF.

This rearrangement joins TRBV6-4 to TRBJ2-7, with D unresolved. Trimming cost V 4 bases and J 0 bases, with 4 bases left between them. Germline V gives CDR1 MRHNA, CDR2 SNTAGT. The CDR3 is made up of 12 amino acids. CDR3 region: CASSVYSYEQYF. CDR3 coding DNA: TGTGCCAGCAGTGTGTACTCCTACGAGCAGTACTTC.

V usage is TRBV7-2 and J usage is TRBJ2-5; maybe TRBD1 (5 bases). Germline CDR1 is SGHTA and CDR2 is FQGNSA. The length of the CDR3 is 13 residues. V was cut by 5 bases and J by 2 bases, with 9 bases left in between. CDR3 sequence (DNA): TGTGCCAGCAGCGGCAGGGTACAAGAGACCCAGTACTTC. This gives the protein CASSGRVQETQYF. The full variable domain, in which reference TRBV7-2 and TRBJ2-5 provide the parts outside the CDR3, is GAGVSQSPSNKVTEKGKDVELRCDPISGHTALYWYRQSLGQGLEFLIYFQGNSAPDKSGLPSDRFSAERTGGSVSTLTIQRTQQEDSAVYLCASSGRVQETQYFGPGTRLLVL.

The rearrangement uses TRBV28 and TRBJ1-1; perhaps TRBD1 as D (5 bases). Germline-derived CDR1 and CDR2 are MDHEN and SYDVKM. CDR3 length equals 13 residues. Trimming left V 10 bases short and J 3 bases short, with 15 bases between. CDR3 amino acids: CATLAGLDTEAFF. CDR3 in DNA: TGTGCCACCCTGGCGGGGCTCGACACTGAAGCTTTCTTT.

V gene TRBV27 combines with J gene TRBJ2-7; 8 nucleotides align to TRBD1. Losses at the gene ends were 4 bases for V and 0 bases for J; bases not matched to a gene: 5. Germline V gives CDR1 MNHEY, CDR2 SMNVEV (reference sequence). The CDR3 is made up of 15 amino acids. The CDR3 region has the DNA TGTGCCAGCAGTTCGGCTGGACAGGGCTCCTACGAGCAGTACTTC. Translation: CASSSAGQGSYEQYF.

This chain connects TRBV19 to TRBJ2-3, with D possibly TRBD1 on 6 matching bases. The CDR3 covers 14 residues. Germline V gives CDR1 LNHDA, CDR2 SQIVND (reference sequence). Trimming took 8 bases from V and 4 from J, leaving 16 bases between them. The DNA for the CDR3 is TGTGCCAGTCGTCCCGGGACATTGCCAGATACGCAGTATTTT. Protein sequence: CASRPGTLPDTQYF.

V and J are TRBV27 and TRBJ2-7; 10 nucleotides agree with TRBD1. From germline, CDR1 is MNHEY and CDR2 SMNVEV (reference sequence). Losses at the gene ends were 7 bases for V and 3 bases for J; bases not matched to a gene: 3. This CDR3 spans 13 amino acids. As DNA, the CDR3 is TGTGCCAGCAAGACAGGGGGCGACTACGAGCAGTACTTC. Translated, it gives CASKTGGDYEQYF.

V gene TRBV13 combines with J gene TRBJ2-2; 7 nucleotides line up with TRBD1. V lost 5 bases and J lost 6; bases outside the gene matches: 12. The CDR3 is 16 amino acids. Germline V gene sequence: CDR1 PRHDT, CDR2 FYEKMQ (reference sequence). CDR3 in amino acids: CASSARQGRAPGELFF. CDR3 coding DNA: TGTGCCAGCAGCGCCAGACAGGGAAGGGCTCCCGGGGAGCTGTTTTTT.

The genes are TRBV27 and TRBJ2-1; D possibly corresponds to TRBD2 (6 bases). Trimming removed 8 bases from V and 6 bases from J, with 14 bases in between. The germline V gene has CDR1 MNHEY and CDR2 SMNVEV (reference sequence). This CDR3 spans 13 amino acids. CDR3 nucleotides: TGTGCCAGCGGGCTTAGCGGAATCAATGAGCAGTTCTTC. Translated: CASGLSGINEQFF.

The chain recombines TRBV2 with TRBJ2-1, with D perhaps matching TRBD1 (5 bases). V lost 6 bases to trimming and J lost 5 bases, with 8 bases between them. Germline CDR1 and CDR2: SNHLY and FYNNEI. The CDR3 loop spans 12 amino acids. CDR3 sequence (DNA): TGTGCCAGCAGGACAGTTGACAATGAGCAGTTCTTC. Amino acids: CASRTVDNEQFF.